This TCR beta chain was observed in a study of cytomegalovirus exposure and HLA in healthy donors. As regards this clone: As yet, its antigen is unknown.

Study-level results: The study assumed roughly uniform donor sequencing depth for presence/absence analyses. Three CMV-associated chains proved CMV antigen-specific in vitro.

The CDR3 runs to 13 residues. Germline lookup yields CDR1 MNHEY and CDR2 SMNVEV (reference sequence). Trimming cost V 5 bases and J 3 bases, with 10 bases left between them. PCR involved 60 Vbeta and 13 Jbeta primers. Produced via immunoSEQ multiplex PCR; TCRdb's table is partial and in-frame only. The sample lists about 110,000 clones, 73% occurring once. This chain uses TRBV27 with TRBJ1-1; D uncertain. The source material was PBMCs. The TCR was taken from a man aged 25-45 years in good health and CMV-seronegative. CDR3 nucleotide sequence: TGTGCCAGCAGTCTCGGACTAGACACTGAAGCTTTCTTT. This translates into CASSLGLDTEAFF.